Listed here are 27 T cell receptor beta chains from one sample, sequenced in a study of blood T cell repertoires in COVID-19. Using immunoSEQ multiplex PCR, the repertoire was profiled, and TCRdb retains in-frame clones only, with some absent. Counted here are 130,000 or so clones, around 84% occurring once; the ten biggest clones make up about 8%. Source material: peripheral blood. The receptors here all came from a woman aged 60-70 years with acute or convalescent COVID-19.

This clone was observed a handful of times. The chain employs TRBV19 and TRBJ1-5; D call uncertain. V was trimmed by 6 bases and J by 9 bases, leaving 12 bases between them. CDR3 length equals 12 residues. Per the germline V gene, CDR1 is LNHDA and CDR2 is SQIVND (reference sequence). CDR3 amino acids: CASRITSGPQHF. The CDR3 DNA sequence: TGTGCCAGTAGGATAACCTCGGGGCCCCAGCATTTT.

J is TRBJ1-5 and V is TRBV2, with a weak D call TRBD1 (5 bases). The CDR3 sequence is 17 residues long. Trimming shortened V by 2 bases and J by 3 bases, and 17 bases separated the two germline ends. Per germline, CDR1 SNHLY and CDR2 FYNNEI. In DNA, the CDR3 is TGTGCCAGCAGTGAAAGGGGCGGGGGGGGAGTCAATCAGCCCCAGCATTTT. Protein: CASSERGGGGVNQPQHF.

This clone was seen only a few times. The chain has TRBV9 and TRBJ1-2, with D perhaps TRBD1 (5 bases). V gave up 1 base and J gave up 5 bases, with 15 bases separating them. This CDR3 has 15 residues. Germline values: CDR1 SGDLS, CDR2 YYNGEE. CDR3 in DNA: TGTGCCAGCAGCGTAAGCGGGGGTTCCCCATATGGCTACACCTTC. It encodes CASSVSGGSPYGYTF.

The genes are TRBV14 and TRBJ1-4; D is ambiguous. V was trimmed by 1 base and J by 5 bases, leaving 11 bases between them. Germline V gene sequence: CDR1 SGHDN, CDR2 FVKESK. The CDR3 has 15 amino acids. The CDR3 here is CASSQARPQNEKLFF. CDR3 nucleotides: TGTGCCAGCAGCCAAGCGCGGCCCCAGAATGAAAAACTGTTTTTT.

The V and J genes are TRBV9 and TRBJ2-2; TRBD2 agrees at 7 bases. This CDR3 is 14 amino acids long. Germline-derived CDR1 and CDR2 are SGDLS and YYNGEE. V trimming: 5 bases; J trimming: 4 bases; junction bases outside the gene matches: 5. Written as DNA, the CDR3 is TGTGCCAGCAGTATAGCGGGTCCCACCGGGGAGCTGTTTTTT. It is translated as CASSIAGPTGELFF.

The chain carries TRBV19 and TRBJ2-6, with D uncertain. Germline V gene lookup returns CDR1 LNHDA and CDR2 SQIVND (reference sequence). The germline V and J ends were trimmed by 5 bases and 0 bases, with 2 bases remaining between them. There are 13 residues in the CDR3. In DNA form, the CDR3 reads TGTGCCAGTAGTTACTCTGGGGCCAACGTCCTGACTTTC. Translation: CASSYSGANVLTF.

V and J are TRBV4-1 and TRBJ1-6; weak D call: TRBD1 (5 bases). The CDR3 contains 16 residues. From germline, CDR1 is MGHRA and CDR2 YSYEKL. V was shortened by 5 bases and J by 0 bases, with 11 bases between the two germline ends. The CDR3 DNA reads TGCGCCAGCAGCTTATCAGGGTTCTCCTATAATTCACCCCTCCACTTT. As protein: CASSLSGFSYNSPLHF.

The chain is built from TRBV6-2 or TRBV6-3 and TRBJ1-2, with 7 bases that match TRBD1. CDR1 is MNHEY and CDR2 is SVGEGT in the germline V gene. V lost 5 bases to trimming and J lost 5 bases; unmatched junction nucleotides: 14. CDR3 length: 16 residues. The CDR3 region has the DNA TGTGCCAGCAGTGATTCTACACGTGGACAGGCTTATGGCTACACCTTC. Translating gives CASSDSTRGQAYGYTF.

Here the CDR3 reads CAIRGDRERNEQYF. CDR3 nucleotides: TGTGCCATCAGGGGGGACAGGGAACGGAACGAGCAGTACTTC. The chain joins TRBV10-3 to TRBJ2-7; 9 bases match TRBD1. Trimming removed 6 bases from V and 5 bases from J; junction bases left unmatched: 8. This CDR3 contains 14 residues. The germline gives CDR1 ENHRY, CDR2 SYGVKD.

The rearrangement links TRBV7-2 to TRBJ2-7; possibly TRBD2 for D (7 bases). Trimming pared 5 bases from V and 3 bases from J, leaving 11 bases between. Looked up from germline, CDR1 is SGHTA and CDR2 is FQGNSA. The CDR3 extends over 13 amino acids. CDR3 sequence (DNA): TGTGCCAGCAGCAAAGGGGGGGACTACGAGCAGTACTTC. Translated: CASSKGGDYEQYF.

This rearrangement joins TRBV6-1 to TRBJ1-5, with D hard to call. Trimming removed 1 base from V and 7 bases from J, with 8 bases in between. The V gene's germline CDR1 is MNHNS and CDR2 SASEGT. The CDR3 is 13 residues long. In DNA form, the CDR3 reads TGTGCCAGCAGTGAAGTCGTGGGCCAGCCCCAGCATTTT. Its translation: CASSEVVGQPQHF.

V gene TRBV7-8 combines with J gene TRBJ1-2, with D tentatively TRBD1 (6 bases). Germline CDR1 and CDR2: SGHVS and FQNEAQ. The CDR3 is 18 amino acids. Trimming left V 2 bases short and J 1 base short, with 20 bases between. CDR3 protein: CASSLSSRGREGNYGYTF. DNA for the CDR3: TGTGCCAGCAGCTTATCTTCTCGGGGGCGGGAGGGTAACTATGGCTACACCTTC. Combining the CDR3 with reference TRBV7-8 and TRBJ1-2 gives the whole variable domain GAGVSQSPRYKVAKRGQDVALRCDPISGHVSLFWYQQALGQGPEFLTYFQNEAQLDKSGLPSDRFFAERPEGSVSTLKIQRTQQEDSAVYLCASSLSSRGREGNYGYTFGSGTRLTVV.

V gene TRBV25-1 combines with J gene TRBJ2-1, with TRBD2 matching over 10 bases. Germline CDR1 reads MGHDK; CDR2 reads SYGVNS. The V segment lost 1 base and the J segment 10 bases; nucleotides outside the gene matches: 10. There are 16 residues in the CDR3. In nucleotides, the CDR3 is TGTGCCAGCAGTGAATTAGTAAGCGGGGGGGCAAAGGAGCAGTTCTTC. Translating it yields CASSELVSGGAKEQFF.

The J gene is TRBJ1-5, the V gene TRBV7-6; 7 nucleotides align to TRBD1. This CDR3 has 15 residues. Germline V gene lookup returns CDR1 SGHVS and CDR2 FNYEAQ. V dropped 5 bases and J dropped 6; count of bases not matched to a gene: 10. The CDR3 loop reads CASSPNTGVPQPQHF. CDR3 nucleotides: TGTGCCAGCAGCCCGAATACAGGGGTGCCTCAGCCCCAGCATTTT.

CDR3 nucleotide sequence: TGTGCCAGCAGCGTAGCCCTCAGCCTAGGCGGGGGCCCAGATACGCAGTATTTT. Translating it yields CASSVALSLGGGPDTQYF. The chain uses TRBV9 and TRBJ2-3, with a tentative D call TRBD2 (7 bases). Looked up from germline, CDR1 is SGDLS and CDR2 is YYNGEE. Trimming pared 0 bases from V and 4 bases from J, leaving 21 bases between. The CDR3 extends over 18 amino acids.

The chain couples TRBV21-1 to TRBJ2-1; the table's D call TRBD1 went unverified against the DNA. TRBV21-1 corresponds to a pseudogene. The CDR3 sequence is 20 residues long. The CDR3 DNA is TGTGCCAGCAGCAAAAAATGCCCTCTCAGGGTCCATTGGGATTACAATGAGCAGTTCTTC. It encodes CASSKKCPLRVHWDYNEQFF.

The rearrangement links TRBV5-1 to TRBJ2-5; 9 bases line up with TRBD2. This CDR3 is built from 15 residues. V dropped 5 bases and J dropped 1; count of bases not matched to a gene: 6. CDR1 and CDR2 (germline): SGHRS, YFSETQ. In DNA, the CDR3 is TGCGCCAGCAGTTTAATAGCGGGGGCCCAAGAGACCCAGTACTTC. This translates into CASSLIAGAQETQYF.

The chain uses TRBV10-3 and TRBJ1-2; D possibly corresponds to TRBD1 (5 bases). V lost 3 bases and J lost 9, with 17 bases in between. This CDR3 spans 14 amino acids. Per germline, CDR1 ENHRY and CDR2 SYGVKD. DNA for the CDR3: TGTGCCATCAGTGATATGGGAGGGGAAGATAGCTACACCTTC. This sequence encodes CAISDMGGEDSYTF.

This chain connects TRBV30 to TRBJ2-5, with 16 positions matching TRBD2. Germline V gives CDR1 GTSNPN, CDR2 SVGIG (reference sequence). The CDR3 consists of 16 residues. This CDR3 is CATGTSGGANQETQYF. CDR3 bases: TGTGCAACGGGGACTAGCGGGGGGGCTAACCAAGAGACCCAGTACTTC.

The J gene is TRBJ2-5, the V gene TRBV2; 8 nucleotides agree with TRBD2. The CDR3 length is 17 residues. The V segment lost 1 base and the J segment 2 bases; nucleotides outside the gene matches: 9. The germline gives CDR1 SNHLY, CDR2 FYNNEI. The CDR3: CASSEGGLAGNQETQYF. As DNA, the CDR3 is TGTGCCAGCAGTGAAGGGGGGCTAGCGGGTAATCAAGAGACCCAGTACTTC.

This chain uses TRBV13 with TRBJ2-1; 10 nucleotides agree with TRBD2. V dropped 5 bases and J dropped 4; count of bases not matched to a gene: 14. The length of the CDR3 is 18 residues. Germline CDR1 reads PRHDT; CDR2 reads FYEKMQ (reference sequence). This chain's CDR3 is CASSLIAGGQGVYNEQFF. CDR3 in DNA: TGTGCCAGCAGCCTTATAGCGGGGGGCCAGGGAGTTTACAATGAGCAGTTCTTC.

The chain employs TRBV30 and TRBJ2-7; 8 bases are shared with TRBD2. The CDR3 sequence is 14 residues long. Germline CDR1 GTSNPN, CDR2 SVGIG (reference sequence). The trim removed 3 bases at V and 4 bases at J, leaving 8 bases unmatched. This CDR3 reads CAWSHGGARYEQYF. DNA of the CDR3: TGTGCCTGGAGCCACGGGGGGGCGCGGTACGAGCAGTACTTC.

This chain connects TRBV3-1 (or the pseudogene TRBV3-2) to TRBJ1-4, with unresolved D. The length of the CDR3 is 15 residues. Between the trimmed V and J ends, which lost 4 bases and 0 bases, there was a span of 9 bases. Per germline, CDR1 LGHDT and CDR2 YNNKEL (reference sequence). This CDR3 reads CASSPLSATNEKLFF. DNA of the CDR3: TGTGCCAGCAGCCCCCTCAGTGCAACTAATGAAAAACTGTTTTTT.

V usage is TRBV24-1 and J usage is TRBJ2-3, with 8 positions matching TRBD1. Trimming at V came to 3 bases and at J to 1 base, leaving 5 bases not matched to a gene. There are 16 residues in the CDR3. Looked up from germline, CDR1 is KGHDR and CDR2 is SFDVKD. The CDR3 spells CATSDPGQGGTDTQYF. The CDR3, as DNA: TGTGCCACCAGTGATCCCGGACAGGGTGGCACAGATACGCAGTATTTT.

This clone was counted a single time. The V gene is TRBV11-3, the J gene TRBJ2-1; TRBD2 matches at 7 bases. Germline V gene sequence: CDR1 SGHNT, CDR2 YENEEA. The length of the CDR3 is 16 residues. J lost 5 bases, V lost 5 bases, and 12 bases had no gene match. CDR3 sequence reads: CASSQASGMIHNEQFF. The CDR3 DNA reads TGTGCCAGCAGCCAGGCTAGCGGCATGATCCACAATGAGCAGTTCTTC.

The gene calls are TRBV3-1 (or the pseudogene TRBV3-2) and TRBJ1-6; D is uncertain. V lost 0 bases to trimming and J lost 0 bases, with 6 bases between them. CDR1 LGHDT and CDR2 YNNKEL come from the germline V gene (reference sequence). The CDR3 totals 16 residues. The CDR3 DNA reads TGTGCCAGCAGCCAAGACAGAAGCTCCTATAATTCACCCCTCCACTTT. Its protein product is CASSQDRSSYNSPLHF.

The chain combines TRBV2 with TRBJ1-2, with D tentatively TRBD1 (6 bases). CDR1 and CDR2 (germline): SNHLY, FYNNEI. V shed 5 bases and J shed 1 base, with 14 bases lying between them. This CDR3 has 15 residues. CDR3 in amino acids: CASSPRTDHNYGYTF. The CDR3 bases are TGTGCCAGCAGTCCCCGGACAGACCATAACTATGGCTACACCTTC.